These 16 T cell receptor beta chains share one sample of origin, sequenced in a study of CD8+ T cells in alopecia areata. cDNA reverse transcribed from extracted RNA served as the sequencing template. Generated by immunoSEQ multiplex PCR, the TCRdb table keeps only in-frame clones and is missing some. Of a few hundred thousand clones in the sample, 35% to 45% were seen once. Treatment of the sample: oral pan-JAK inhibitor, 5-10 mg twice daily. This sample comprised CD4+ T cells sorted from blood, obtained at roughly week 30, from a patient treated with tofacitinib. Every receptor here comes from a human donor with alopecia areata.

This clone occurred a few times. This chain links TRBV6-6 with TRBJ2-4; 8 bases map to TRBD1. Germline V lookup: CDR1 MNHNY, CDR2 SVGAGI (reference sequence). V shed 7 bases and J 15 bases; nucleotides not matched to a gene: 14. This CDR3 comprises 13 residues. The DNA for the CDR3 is TGTGCCAGCAAACAACTCGGACAGGGAAGGCGGTACTTC. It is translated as CASKQLGQGRRYF.

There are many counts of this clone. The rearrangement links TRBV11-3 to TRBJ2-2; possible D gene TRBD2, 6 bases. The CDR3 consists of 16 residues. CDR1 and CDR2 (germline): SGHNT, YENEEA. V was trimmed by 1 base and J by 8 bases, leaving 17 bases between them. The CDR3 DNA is TGTGCCAGCAGCTTAGGCGCTAGCGCCCAATCGGGGGAGCTGTTTTTT. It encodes CASSLGASAQSGELFF.

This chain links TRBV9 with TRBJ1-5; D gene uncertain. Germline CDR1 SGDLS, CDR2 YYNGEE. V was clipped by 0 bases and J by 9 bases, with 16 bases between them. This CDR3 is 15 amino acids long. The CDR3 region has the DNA TGTGCCAGCAGCGTAGGTGGAACCGTTGACTGGCCCCAGCATTTT. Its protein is CASSVGGTVDWPQHF. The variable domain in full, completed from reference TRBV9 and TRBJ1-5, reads DSGVTQTPKHLITATGQRVTLRCSPRSGDLSVYWYQQSLDQGLQFLIQYYNGEERAKGNILERFSAQQFPDLHSELNLSSLELGDSALYFCASSVGGTVDWPQHFGDGTRLSIL.

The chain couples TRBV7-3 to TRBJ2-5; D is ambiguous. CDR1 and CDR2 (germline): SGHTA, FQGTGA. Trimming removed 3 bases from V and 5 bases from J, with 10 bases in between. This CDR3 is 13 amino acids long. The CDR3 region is CASSFGRWETQYF. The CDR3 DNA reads TGTGCCAGCAGCTTTGGAAGGTGGGAGACCCAGTACTTC.

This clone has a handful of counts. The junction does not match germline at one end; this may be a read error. CDR3 sequence reads: CASSEDLRGTLDF. In nucleotides, the CDR3 is TGTGCCAGCAGCGAAGATTTAAGAGGGACCCTTGACTTC. V gene TRBV2 combines with J gene TRBJ1-2, with D perhaps matching TRBD1 (5 bases). This CDR3 is 13 amino acids long. From germline, CDR1 is SNHLY and CDR2 FYNNEI.

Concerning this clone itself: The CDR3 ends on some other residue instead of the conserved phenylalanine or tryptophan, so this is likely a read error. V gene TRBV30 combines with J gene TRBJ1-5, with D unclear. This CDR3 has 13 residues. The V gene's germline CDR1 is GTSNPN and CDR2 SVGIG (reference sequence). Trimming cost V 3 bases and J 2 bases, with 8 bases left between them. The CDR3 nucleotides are TGTGCCTGGAGCCCGACGGGCAATCAGCCCCAGCATCTT. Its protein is CAWSPTGNQPQHL.

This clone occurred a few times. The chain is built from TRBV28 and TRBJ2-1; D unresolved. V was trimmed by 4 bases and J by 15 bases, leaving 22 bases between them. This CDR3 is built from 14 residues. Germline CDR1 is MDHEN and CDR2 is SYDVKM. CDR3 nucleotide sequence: TGTGCCAGCAGTTCTAGACGGGCCCTGGGCGGTCCGTTCTTC. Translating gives CASSSRRALGGPFF.

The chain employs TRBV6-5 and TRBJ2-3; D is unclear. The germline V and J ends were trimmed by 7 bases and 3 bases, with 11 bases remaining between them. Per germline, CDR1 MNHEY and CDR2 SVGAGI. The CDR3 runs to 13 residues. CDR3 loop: CASTAQSTDTQYF. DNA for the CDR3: TGTGCCAGCACAGCCCAGAGTACAGATACGCAGTATTTT.

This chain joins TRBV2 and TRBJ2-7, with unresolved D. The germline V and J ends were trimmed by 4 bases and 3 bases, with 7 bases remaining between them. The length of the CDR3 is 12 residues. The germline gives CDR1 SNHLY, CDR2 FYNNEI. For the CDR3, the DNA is TGTGCCAGCAGTGGGCTAATCTACGAGCAGTACTTC. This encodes CASSGLIYEQYF.

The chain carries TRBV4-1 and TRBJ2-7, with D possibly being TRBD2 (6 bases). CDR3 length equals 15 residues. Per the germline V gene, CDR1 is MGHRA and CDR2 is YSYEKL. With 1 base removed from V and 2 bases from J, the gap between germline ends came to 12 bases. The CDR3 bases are TGCGCCAGCAGCCAAGCCGGGGGACGCACCTACGAGCAGTACTTC. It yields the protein CASSQAGGRTYEQYF.

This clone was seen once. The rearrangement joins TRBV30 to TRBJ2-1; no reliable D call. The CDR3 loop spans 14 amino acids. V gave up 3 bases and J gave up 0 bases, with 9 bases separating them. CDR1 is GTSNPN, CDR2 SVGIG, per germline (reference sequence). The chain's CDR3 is CAWRSMSSYNEQFF. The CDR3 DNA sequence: TGTGCCTGGAGGAGTATGAGCTCCTACAATGAGCAGTTCTTC. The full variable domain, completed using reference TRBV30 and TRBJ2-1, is SQTIHQWPATLVQPVGSPLSLECTVEGTSNPNLYWYRQAAGRGLQLLFYSVGIGQISSEVPQNLSASRPQDRQFILSSKKLLLSDSGFYLCAWRSMSSYNEQFFGPGTRLTVL.

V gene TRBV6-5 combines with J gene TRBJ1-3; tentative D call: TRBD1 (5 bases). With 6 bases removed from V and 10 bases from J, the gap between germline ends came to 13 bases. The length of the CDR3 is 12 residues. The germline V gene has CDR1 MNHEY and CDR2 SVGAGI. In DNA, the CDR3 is TGTGCCAGCAGCGGCAGGGCGGGGACCATATATTTT. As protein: CASSGRAGTIYF.

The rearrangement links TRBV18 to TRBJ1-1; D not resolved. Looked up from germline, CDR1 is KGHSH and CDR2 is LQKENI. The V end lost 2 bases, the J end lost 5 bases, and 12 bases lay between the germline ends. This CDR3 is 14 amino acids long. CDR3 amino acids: CASSPDIGETEAFF. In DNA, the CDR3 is TGTGCCAGCTCACCAGACATCGGGGAGACTGAAGCTTTCTTT.

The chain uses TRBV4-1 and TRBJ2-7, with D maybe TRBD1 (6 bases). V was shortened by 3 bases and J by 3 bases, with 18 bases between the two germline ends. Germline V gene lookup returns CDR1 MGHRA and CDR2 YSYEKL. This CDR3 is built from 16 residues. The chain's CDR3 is CASSHRPGQGYYEQYF. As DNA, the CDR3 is TGCGCCAGCAGCCATAGGCCGGGCCAGGGGTACTACGAGCAGTACTTC.

The CDR3, as DNA: TGTGCCAGCTCACCGACTAGCGGCACAGATACGCAGTATTTT. Translating it yields CASSPTSGTDTQYF. The genes are TRBV18 and TRBJ2-3; 8 nucleotides agree with TRBD2. The V gene's germline CDR1 is KGHSH and CDR2 LQKENI. This CDR3 spans 14 amino acids. V lost 3 bases, J lost 1 base, and 0 bases stayed unmatched.

The CDR3 reads CAWRPPTGETYEQYF. CDR3 sequence (DNA): TGTGCCTGGAGGCCCCCCACAGGGGAAACCTACGAGCAGTACTTC. The rearrangement joins TRBV30 to TRBJ2-7; 7 nucleotides line up with TRBD1. V shed 3 bases, J shed 2 bases, and the junction held 10 bases outside the gene matches. In germline, CDR1 is GTSNPN, CDR2 SVGIG (reference sequence). The CDR3 is 15 residues long.